This entry concerns a single T cell receptor (beta chain). No antigen is known for it. This sample was included in a study of T-cell memory formation after mild COVID-19. CDR3 length: 16 amino acids. Germline lookup yields CDR1 MNHEY and CDR2 SVGEGT. The ends lost 6 bases at V and 5 bases at J; junction bases unmatched: 9. Study-level findings and limits: Of the contracting clones, CD4+ ones lay mainly in CM and EM, and CD8+ ones in EMRA. Pre-infection memory held some responding clones, suggesting pre-existing cross-reactive T cells responded. CD4/CD8 balance characterized clones contracting day 15 to 85, and CD4+ skew characterized later expanders.

With constant-segment primers, 5'RACE yielded cDNA libraries of TCR alpha and TCR beta that carried sample barcodes and UMIs. TCRdb recomputed calls from the 5' RACE reads with MiXCR, one row per CDR3 protein. Seen here are approximately 250,000 distinct CDR3 sequences, approximately 15% observed once, and the top ten hold 2% to 2.5%. V usage is TRBV6-2 or TRBV6-3 and J usage is TRBJ2-5, with 13 bases fitting TRBD2. The sequencing sample was made of PBMCs or a T cell subset sorted from them (not recorded which). The source of this sequence is an adult woman who had mild COVID-19 (a few samples of this study predate the infection). Cell type and time point are not known. CDR3 amino acids: CASRKGLAGIMETQYF. DNA of the CDR3: TGTGCCAGCAGAAAGGGACTAGCGGGGATAATGGAGACCCAGTACTTC.